The 20 T cell receptor beta chains below come from one sample, sequenced in a study of Ad26.COV2.S vaccination and SARS-CoV-2 variants. Using immunoSEQ multiplex PCR, the repertoire was profiled, and TCRdb retains in-frame clones only, with some absent. The repertoire includes roughly 410,000 clones, about four fifths of them detected once, and nearly 7.5% sits in the top ten. Treatment described: about 20 received Ad26.COV2.S at low or high dose, single or two shots; several received placebo; per-sample allocation not given. All samples were drawn on day 63, counting from the first vaccine or placebo injection. The material sequenced was peripheral blood, taken in a trial of Ad26.COV2.S vaccine versus placebo. These TCRs come from a person between 18 and 59 years old who received the Ad26.COV2.S COVID-19 vaccine or a placebo.

CDR3 in amino acids: CASSYSQNQPQHF. The CDR3 nucleotides are TGTGCCAGCAGTTACTCCCAGAATCAGCCCCAGCATTTT. The chain has TRBV6-5 and TRBJ1-5; D remains unclear. This CDR3 is built from 13 residues. The V end lost 0 bases, the J end lost 4 bases, and 4 bases lay between the germline ends. CDR1 MNHEY and CDR2 SVGAGI come from the germline V gene.

This chain connects TRBV7-8 to TRBJ2-7; either TRBD1 or TRBD2 may fit D (5 bases each). Germline-derived CDR1 and CDR2 are SGHVS and FQNEAQ. V lost 5 bases to trimming and J lost 3 bases, with 8 bases between them. The length of the CDR3 is 12 residues. CDR3 nucleotide sequence: TGTGCCAGCAGCCGGGACGGCTACGAGCAGTACTTC. It specifies CASSRDGYEQYF.

The chain links TRBV19 to TRBJ2-7; 7 bases match TRBD1. From germline, CDR1 is LNHDA and CDR2 SQIVND (reference sequence). V shed 9 bases and J 5 bases; nucleotides not matched to a gene: 7. The CDR3 loop spans 12 amino acids. The CDR3, as DNA: TGTGCCAGCTCTGACAGGGATAACGAGCAGTACTTC. It specifies CASSDRDNEQYF.

The V call is TRBV5-4, the J call TRBJ1-2; no clear D gene. CDR3 length: 12 residues. Trimming removed 2 bases from V and 8 bases from J, with 10 bases in between. Germline assignment: CDR1 SGHNT and CDR2 YYREEE (reference sequence). CDR3 DNA: TGTGCCAGCAGCTTTCCGTCCGGCGGCTACACCTTC. Encoded protein: CASSFPSGGYTF. The variable domain in full, with the rest retrieved from reference TRBV5-4 and TRBJ1-2, is ETGVTQSPTHLIKTRGQQVTLRCSSQSGHNTVSWYQQALGQGPQFIFQYYREEENGRGNFPPRFSGLQFPNYSSELNVNALELDDSALYLCASSFPSGGYTFGSGTRLTVV.

The chain carries TRBV27 and TRBJ2-2; 10 bases are shared with TRBD1. Trimming at V came to 4 bases and at J to 7 bases, leaving 12 bases not matched to a gene. Germline assignment: CDR1 MNHEY and CDR2 SMNVEV (reference sequence). The CDR3 is 17 residues long. The CDR3 DNA reads as TGTGCCAGCAGTTCGCCCTTCGACAGGGGGCGAAGCGGGGAGCTGTTTTTT. This gives the protein CASSSPFDRGRSGELFF.

This chain connects TRBV28 to TRBJ2-3; 7 bases are a match to TRBD2. CDR3 length: 15 residues. CDR1 and CDR2 (germline): MDHEN, SYDVKM. V was clipped by 9 bases and J by 0 bases; unmatched bases: 9. The DNA for the CDR3 is TGTGCCAGTCTTCCATCCGGGAGGAGCACAGATACGCAGTATTTT. Translating gives CASLPSGRSTDTQYF.

The chain carries TRBV20-1 and TRBJ2-7, with no clear D. From germline, CDR1 is DFQATT and CDR2 SNEGSKA (reference sequence). This CDR3 comprises 12 residues. Trimming removed 3 bases from V and 3 bases from J, with 9 bases in between. The DNA of the CDR3 is TGCAGTGCTAGTACCAGTTTCTACGAGCAGTACTTC. As protein: CSASTSFYEQYF.

Only a few counts were recorded for this clone. This sequence joins TRBV11-2 and TRBJ2-7; TRBD1 might be the D (5 bases). Germline loops: CDR1 SGHAT, CDR2 FQNNGV. CDR3 size: 15 residues. V shed 0 bases and J shed 3 bases, with 12 bases lying between them. The CDR3 region has the DNA TGTGCCAGCAGCTTAGATCCAGGGTGGATCTACGAGCAGTACTTC. Residues: CASSLDPGWIYEQYF.

This clone was found a few times. The CDR3: CASSQEGTYNYEQYF. Here the CDR3 DNA reads TGCGCCAGCAGCCAAGAGGGGACTTATAACTACGAGCAGTACTTC. The chain is built from TRBV4-3 and TRBJ2-7; D is possibly TRBD2 (6 bases). This CDR3 comprises 15 residues. The V gene lost 0 bases and the J gene lost 3 bases, with 12 bases spanning the gap. The germline CDR1 and CDR2 sequences are LGHNA and YSLEER.

The rearrangement links TRBV6-1 to TRBJ2-7; TRBD1 matches 9 bases. There are 15 residues in the CDR3. The ends lost 3 bases at V and 5 bases at J; junction bases unmatched: 8. The germline CDR1 and CDR2 sequences are MNHNS and SASEGT. In DNA, the CDR3 is TGTGCCAGCAGTGACACCGGGACAGGGCTCAACGAGCAGTACTTC. This gives the protein CASSDTGTGLNEQYF.

The chain has TRBV18 and TRBJ2-2; D possibly corresponds to TRBD2 (5 bases). With 3 bases removed from V and 0 bases from J, the gap between germline ends came to 8 bases. The CDR3 has 15 amino acids. Germline loops: CDR1 KGHSH, CDR2 LQKENI. The CDR3 reads CASSPRTSNTGELFF. The CDR3 nucleotides read TGTGCCAGCTCACCGAGGACTTCGAACACCGGGGAGCTGTTTTTT.

The rearrangement joins TRBV11-2 to TRBJ2-1, with TRBD1 as a possible D gene (6 bases). CDR1 SGHAT and CDR2 FQNNGV come from the germline V gene. The CDR3 is made up of 19 amino acids. The V and J ends lost 4 bases and 7 bases respectively, with 29 bases between them. This CDR3 reads CASSSLPGAWIRVGNEQFF. The CDR3 nucleotides are TGTGCCAGCAGCTCTCTGCCAGGGGCTTGGATTCGTGTTGGAAATGAGCAGTTCTTC.

The chain is built from TRBV30 and TRBJ1-1, with TRBD1 as a possible D gene (6 bases). The CDR3 consists of 14 residues. With 8 bases removed from V and 3 bases from J, the gap between germline ends came to 19 bases. Looked up from germline, CDR1 is GTSNPN and CDR2 is SVGIG (reference sequence). The CDR3: CAGQQGSSDTEAFF. CDR3 nucleotides: TGTGCCGGCCAACAGGGATCCTCCGACACTGAAGCTTTCTTT.

A single count supports this clone. The DNA of the CDR3 is TGTGCCAGCAGATCTCCTCCCTCCAATGAGCAGTTCTTC. Its protein is CASRSPPSNEQFF. The V gene is TRBV6-6, the J gene TRBJ2-1; D remains ambiguous. V lost 6 bases, J lost 6 bases, and 12 bases lay in between. In germline, CDR1 is MNHNY, CDR2 SVGAGI (reference sequence). The CDR3 is 13 amino acids.

The chain employs TRBV6-4 and TRBJ1-1; D is unclear. The CDR3 has 15 residues. CDR1 is MRHNA, CDR2 SNTAGT, per germline. V dropped 8 bases and J dropped 1 base, with 17 bases sitting between them. The CDR3 spells CASRSGPTSNTEAFF. The CDR3 region has the DNA TGTGCCAGCCGGTCCGGACCTACATCGAACACTGAAGCTTTCTTT.

This clone was counted between two and nine times. This chain links TRBV4-1 with TRBJ2-1; the D is unclear. V was cut by 5 bases and J by 9 bases, with 14 bases left in between. The CDR3 runs 13 residues. The germline V gene has CDR1 MGHRA and CDR2 YSYEKL. This chain's CDR3 is CASSYGSTVEQFF. In DNA, the CDR3 is TGCGCCAGCAGCTACGGGTCTACGGTTGAGCAGTTCTTC.

This clone has a single count. The chain links TRBV2 to TRBJ1-1, with D possibly TRBD1 on 5 matching bases. The CDR3 runs to 13 residues. CDR1 and CDR2 (germline): SNHLY, FYNNEI. CDR3 nucleotide sequence: TGTGTCCCGGGGCGGGGAGAGAACACTGAAGCTTTCTTT. Amino acids: CVPGRGENTEAFF.

The rearrangement uses TRBV6-6 and TRBJ2-7; D call uncertain. The germline V and J ends were trimmed by 0 bases and 3 bases, with 12 bases remaining between them. Germline V CDR1 and CDR2: MNHNY, SVGAGI (reference sequence). The CDR3 loop spans 15 amino acids. The CDR3 DNA follows: TGTGCCAGCAGTTACTCGACTCTCCTTCTCTACGAGCAGTACTTC. This sequence encodes CASSYSTLLLYEQYF.

This sequence joins TRBV7-2 and TRBJ1-2; D gene uncertain. The ends were cut back, 2 bases at V and 8 bases at J, with 15 bases in the middle. The germline V gene encodes CDR1 SGHTA and CDR2 FQGNSA. The CDR3 runs 14 residues. CDR3 nucleotides: TGTGCCAGCAGCTTAACGTCGTTGTCGGGCGGCTACACCTTC. This translates into CASSLTSLSGGYTF. Drawing the rest from reference TRBV7-2 and TRBJ1-2, the complete variable domain is GAGVSQSPSNKVTEKGKDVELRCDPISGHTALYWYRQSLGQGLEFLIYFQGNSAPDKSGLPSDRFSAERTGGSVSTLTIQRTQQEDSAVYLCASSLTSLSGGYTFGSGTRLTVV.

This chain's CDR3 is CASSPRGRRESYGYTF. In DNA, the CDR3 is TGTGCCAGCAGCCCAAGAGGGCGGCGAGAGTCCTATGGCTACACCTTC. The chain employs TRBV4-2 and TRBJ1-2; D unresolved. Germline CDR1 is LGHNA and CDR2 is YNFKEQ. CDR3 length: 16 amino acids. Trimming pared 4 bases from V and 4 bases from J, leaving 19 bases between.